These 5 T cell receptor beta chains were sequenced from one sample in a study of T cells in Graves' hyperthyroidism and ophthalmopathy. RNA transcripts yielded amplified TCR beta CDR3 regions. RT-PCR in the first round (using the HTBI primer set) targeted the TCR CDR3. In TCRdb, the multiplex PCR reads were re-called with MiXCR into one record per CDR3 protein. Of 410,000 or so distinct CDR3 sequences in the sample, roughly 14% were seen once. What was sequenced was blood. Source of these receptors: a man aged 18 to 30 with Graves' ophthalmopathy.

Remarks on this clonotype: This likely comes from a read error, as the CDR3 has no conserved phenylalanine or tryptophan at its end. This sequence joins TRBV18 and TRBJ1-1, with unresolved D. V was clipped by 3 bases and J by 2 bases, with 7 bases between them. Germline values: CDR1 KGHSH, CDR2 LQKENI. CDR3 length equals 13 residues. CDR3 residues: CASSPLANTEAFL. The CDR3 bases are TGTGCCAGCTCACCTCTCGCAAACACTGAAGCTTTCCTT.

Here the CDR3 reads CATSPAGDKWELFF. The CDR3 nucleotides are TGTGCCACCAGCCCAGCGGGGGATAAATGGGAGCTGTTTTTT. The chain recombines TRBV24-1 with TRBJ2-2; TRBD2 matches 8 bases. The CDR3 length is 14 residues. The germline gives CDR1 KGHDR, CDR2 SFDVKD. Trimming at V came to 7 bases and at J to 9 bases, leaving 9 bases not matched to a gene.

This clonotype was seen many times. The CDR3 protein is CASSQGLAGEAGFF. CDR3 bases: TGTGCCAGCAGCCAGGGACTAGCGGGAGAGGCGGGGTTCTTC. The rearrangement links TRBV3-1 to TRBJ2-1; 14 nucleotides align to TRBD2. The ends lost 3 bases at V and 15 bases at J; junction bases unmatched: 7. The CDR3 covers 14 residues. The germline CDR1 and CDR2 sequences are LGHDT and YNNKEL (reference sequence).

This clonotype has ten or more counts. The rearrangement uses TRBV5-1 and TRBJ2-2; D gene unclear. V lost 5 bases, J lost 5 bases, and 10 bases lay in between. Per the germline V gene, CDR1 is SGHRS and CDR2 is YFSETQ. The CDR3 is 13 residues long. CDR3 bases: TGCGCCAGCAGGTGGTTGAGTACCGGGGAGCTGTTTTTT. Translating gives CASRWLSTGELFF.

This clonotype came up a few times. The V call is TRBV5-6, the J call TRBJ1-1; possibly TRBD1 for D (5 bases). Trimming shortened V by 2 bases and J by 4 bases, and 12 bases separated the two germline ends. The CDR3 covers 14 residues. CDR1 and CDR2 from the germline V gene are SGHDT and YYEEEE. CDR3 residues: CASSFGFGGTEAFF. CDR3 nucleotide sequence: TGTGCCAGCAGCTTTGGGTTTGGGGGCACTGAAGCTTTCTTT.